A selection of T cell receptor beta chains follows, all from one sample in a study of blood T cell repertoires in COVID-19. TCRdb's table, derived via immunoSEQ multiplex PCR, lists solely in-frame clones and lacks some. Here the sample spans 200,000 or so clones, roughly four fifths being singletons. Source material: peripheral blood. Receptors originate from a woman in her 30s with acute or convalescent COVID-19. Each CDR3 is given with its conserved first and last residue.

CASSDSGENTGELFF | 15 | TRBJ2-2 | TRBV6-4
CASSLLTSGGSTDTQYF | 17 | TRBJ2-3 | TRBV28
CASSLALQVREQFF | 14 | TRBJ2-1 | TRBV7-2
CASSLKRVEETQYF | 14 | TRBJ2-5 | TRBV18
CASGTGRETF | 10 | TRBJ1-2 | TRBV19
CASSSWASYEQYF | 13 | TRBJ2-7 | TRBV7-6
CASTTEGSTNSPLHF | 15 | TRBJ1-6 | TRBV2
CASSFGFLRDLYNEQFF | 17 | TRBJ2-1 | TRBV28
CASSATGSQPQHF | 13 | TRBJ1-5 | TRBV28
CASSEVTGHLYEQYF | 15 | TRBJ2-7 | TRBV6-1
CASSYDSSNQPQHF | 14 | TRBJ1-5 | TRBV6-5
CATSRDRGMALGEKLFF | 17 | TRBJ1-4 | TRBV15
CATSDPVATQETQYF | 15 | TRBJ2-5 | TRBV24-1
CASSGVGTGSYEQYF | 15 | TRBJ2-7 | TRBV10-1
CASRGQVPNQPQHF | 14 | TRBJ1-5 | TRBV2
CASSPRTGGRGEQYF | 15 | TRBJ2-7 | TRBV18
CASSFFRGEKLFF | 13 | TRBJ1-4 | TRBV27
CASRLRGQGETQYF | 14 | TRBJ2-5 | TRBV19
CASINGINWNSPLHF | 15 | TRBJ1-6 | TRBV7-9
CASSPGSVWNEQFF | 14 | TRBJ2-1 | TRBV27
CASSMVSVPGNEQFF | 15 | TRBJ2-1 | TRBV19
CASSSPPPGASGYTF | 15 | TRBJ1-2 | TRBV28
CAWSLGTDTQYF | 12 | TRBJ2-3 | TRBV30
CASSSLRMGGGYTF | 14 | TRBJ1-2 | TRBV7-2
CASSKLRRDEQYF | 13 | TRBJ2-7 | TRBV21-1
CAWSPRDSGYTF | 12 | TRBJ1-2 | TRBV30
CASSPTALNTEAFF | 14 | TRBJ1-1 | TRBV5-1
CAWSIDRANQPQHF | 14 | TRBJ1-5 | TRBV30
CAILDSTNGYTF | 12 | TRBJ1-2 | TRBV10-3
CASSDRQGAEAFF | 13 | TRBJ1-1 | TRBV6-1
CASTREGRTEAFF | 13 | TRBJ1-1 | TRBV6-1
CASSPRDRTGNTIYF | 15 | TRBJ1-3 | TRBV9
CSVDKGGEVKTGELFF | 16 | TRBJ2-2 | TRBV29-1
CASRNRDRVVDEQYF | 15 | TRBJ2-7 | TRBV28
CASSLASPLVVTDTQYF | 17 | TRBJ2-3 | TRBV5-1
CASSLVRAGTTGELFF | 16 | TRBJ2-2 | TRBV7-6
CASSLRGQGAAEAFF | 15 | TRBJ1-1 | TRBV5-1
CAWRSWTGRGNTIYF | 15 | TRBJ1-3 | TRBV30
CASSHSKGLDRTGYTF | 16 | TRBJ1-2 | TRBV4-3
CASSVLAGGTRTQYF | 15 | TRBJ2-5 | TRBV7-8
CSVRGTGIRGYTF | 13 | TRBJ1-2 | TRBV29-1
CASSIGSGRPQHF | 13 | TRBJ1-5 | TRBV19
CASSLSGTGDFYGYTF | 16 | TRBJ1-2 | TRBV5-6
CASRGLAGGSYEQYF | 15 | TRBJ2-7 | TRBV6-5
CASSKAPAGAFF | 12 | TRBJ1-1 | TRBV28
CASSVTPLLTGLYEQYF | 17 | TRBJ2-7 | TRBV5-8
CASASGRAYEQYF | 13 | TRBJ2-7 | TRBV19
CASSSPHAGAGANVLTF | 17 | TRBJ2-6 | TRBV9
CASSSGGPSYEQYF | 14 | TRBJ2-7 | TRBV19
CASSVPGLAGDTQYF | 15 | TRBJ2-3 | TRBV10-1
CASSSRETGCFRNEQYF | 17 | TRBJ2-7 | TRBV11-3